The clone carrying this T cell receptor beta chain turned up a few times. A single record per CDR3 protein comes from TCRdb applying MiXCR to the RT-PCR reads. Of approximately 720,000 distinct CDR3 sequences listed, over 12% are singletons. From germline, CDR1 is LGHDT and CDR2 YNNKEL (reference sequence). The junction had 7 bases not matched to a gene; V was cut back by 0 bases and J by 4 bases. This CDR3 comprises 17 residues. This TCR came from a female donor in good health, serving as a healthy control. This chain joins TRBV3-1 and TRBJ2-1; TRBD2 matches 9 bases. Sequences were obtained from memory CD4+ T cells from blood. CDR3: CASSQERGTSRYNEQFF. The CDR3 bases are TGTGCCAGCAGCCAAGAAAGGGGGACTAGCAGATACAATGAGCAGTTCTTC.